This T cell receptor (beta chain) emerged from a study of cytomegalovirus exposure and HLA in healthy donors. Study-wide findings and caveats: One variant, a missense change in DCLRE1C, was linked in a later analysis to TCR beta V- and J-gene trimming.

Concerning this clone: Its antigen remains unidentified.

The study ran its PCR with 60 Vbeta and 13 Jbeta primers. Measured with immunoSEQ multiplex PCR; TCRdb has only the in-frame clones, and not every one. The data contain around 150,000 clones, approximately 60% of them singletons. The source is a woman aged 40 to 49 in good health and CMV-seronegative. The sample was PBMCs.

The CDR3 is CASLKRGGHADTQYF. The DNA of the CDR3 is TGTGCCAGCCTAAAGAGGGGGGGGCACGCAGATACGCAGTATTTT. The chain uses TRBV13 and TRBJ2-3; a possible D gene is TRBD2 (7 bases). The CDR3 has 15 amino acids. Per germline, CDR1 PRHDT and CDR2 FYEKMQ (reference sequence). The V end was cut by 8 bases, the J end by 4 bases, with 19 bases between.